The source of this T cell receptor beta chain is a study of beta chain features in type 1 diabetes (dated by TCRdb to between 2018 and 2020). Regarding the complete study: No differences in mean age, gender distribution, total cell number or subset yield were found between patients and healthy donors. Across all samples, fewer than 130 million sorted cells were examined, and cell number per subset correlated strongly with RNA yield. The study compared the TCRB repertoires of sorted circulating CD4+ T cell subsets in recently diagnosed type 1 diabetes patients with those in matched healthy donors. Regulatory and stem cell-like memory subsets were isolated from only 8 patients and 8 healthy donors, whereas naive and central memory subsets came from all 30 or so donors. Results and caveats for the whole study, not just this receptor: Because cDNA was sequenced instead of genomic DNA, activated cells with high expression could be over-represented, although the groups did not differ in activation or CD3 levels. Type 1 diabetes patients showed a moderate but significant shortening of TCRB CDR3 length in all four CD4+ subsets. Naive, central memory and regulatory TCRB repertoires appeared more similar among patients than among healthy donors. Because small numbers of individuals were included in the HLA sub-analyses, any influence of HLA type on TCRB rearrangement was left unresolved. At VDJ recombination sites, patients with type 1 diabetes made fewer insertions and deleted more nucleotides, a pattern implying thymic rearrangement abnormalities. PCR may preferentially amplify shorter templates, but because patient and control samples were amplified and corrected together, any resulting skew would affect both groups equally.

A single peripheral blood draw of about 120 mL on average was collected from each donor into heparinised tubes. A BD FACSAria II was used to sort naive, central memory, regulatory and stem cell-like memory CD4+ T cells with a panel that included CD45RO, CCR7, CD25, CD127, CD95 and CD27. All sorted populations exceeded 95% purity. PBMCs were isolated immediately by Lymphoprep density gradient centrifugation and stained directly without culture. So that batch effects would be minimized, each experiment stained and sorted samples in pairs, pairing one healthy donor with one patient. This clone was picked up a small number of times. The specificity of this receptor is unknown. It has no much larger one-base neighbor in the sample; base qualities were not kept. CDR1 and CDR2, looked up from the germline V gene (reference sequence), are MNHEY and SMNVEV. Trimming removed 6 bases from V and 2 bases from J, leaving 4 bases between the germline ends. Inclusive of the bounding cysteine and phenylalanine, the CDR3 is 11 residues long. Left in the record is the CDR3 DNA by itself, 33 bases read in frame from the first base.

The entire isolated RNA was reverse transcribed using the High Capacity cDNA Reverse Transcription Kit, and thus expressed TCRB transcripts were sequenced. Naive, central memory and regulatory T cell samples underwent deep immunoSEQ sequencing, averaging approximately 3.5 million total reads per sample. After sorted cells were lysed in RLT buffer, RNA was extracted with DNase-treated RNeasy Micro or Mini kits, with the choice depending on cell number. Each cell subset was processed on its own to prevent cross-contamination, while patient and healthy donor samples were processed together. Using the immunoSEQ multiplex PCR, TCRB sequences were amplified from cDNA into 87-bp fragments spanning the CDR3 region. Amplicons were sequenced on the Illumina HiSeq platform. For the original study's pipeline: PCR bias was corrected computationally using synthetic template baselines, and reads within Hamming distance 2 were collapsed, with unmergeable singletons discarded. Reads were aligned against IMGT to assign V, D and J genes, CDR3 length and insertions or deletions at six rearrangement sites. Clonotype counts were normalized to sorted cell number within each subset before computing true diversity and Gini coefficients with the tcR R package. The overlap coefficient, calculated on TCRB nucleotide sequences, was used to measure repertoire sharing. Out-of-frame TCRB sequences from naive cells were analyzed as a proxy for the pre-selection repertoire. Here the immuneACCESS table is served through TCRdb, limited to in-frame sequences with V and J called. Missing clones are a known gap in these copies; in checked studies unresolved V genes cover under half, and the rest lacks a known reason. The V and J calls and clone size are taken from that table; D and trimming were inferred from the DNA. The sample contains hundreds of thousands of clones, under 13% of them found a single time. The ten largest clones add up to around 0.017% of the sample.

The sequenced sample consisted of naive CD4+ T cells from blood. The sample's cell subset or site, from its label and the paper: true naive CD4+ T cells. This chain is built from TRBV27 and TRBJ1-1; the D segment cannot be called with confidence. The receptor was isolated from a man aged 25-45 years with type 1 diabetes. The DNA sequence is TGTGCCAGCAGCTTCAACACTGAAGCTTTCTTT. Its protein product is CASSFNTEAFF.